Presented here are 7 T cell receptor beta chains from one specimen sequenced in a study of cytomegalovirus exposure and HLA in healthy donors. Profiling relied on immunoSEQ multiplex PCR, and the TCRdb table lists in-frame clones only, not all of them. The top ten hold around 0.9% of the sample, which has fewer than 350,000 clones, roughly 90% seen once. The sample consisted of PBMCs. Receptors originate from a woman in her late teens or twenties in good health and CMV-seronegative.

The chain carries TRBV19 and TRBJ2-7; TRBD1 matches at 7 bases. The CDR3 has 14 amino acids. V lost 4 bases to trimming and J lost 2 bases; unmatched junction nucleotides: 5. The germline V gene has CDR1 LNHDA and CDR2 SQIVND (reference sequence). CDR3 nucleotide sequence: TGTGCCAGTAGTACCGGACAGGCGACCTACGAGCAGTACTTC. It specifies CASSTGQATYEQYF.

The J gene is TRBJ2-5, the V gene TRBV25-1, with 10 positions matching TRBD2. V lost 2 bases to trimming and J lost 4 bases; unmatched junction nucleotides: 4. The CDR3 covers 15 residues. Germline values: CDR1 MGHDK, CDR2 SYGVNS. CDR3 residues: CASSETSGNVETQYF. As DNA, the CDR3 is TGTGCCAGCAGTGAAACTAGCGGGAATGTAGAGACCCAGTACTTC.

This chain connects TRBV20-1 to TRBJ2-5, with no clear D. The CDR3 covers 11 residues. Germline assignment: CDR1 DFQATT and CDR2 SNEGSKA (reference sequence). With 5 bases removed from V and 7 bases from J, the gap between germline ends came to 11 bases. The CDR3 protein is CSAAEPGTQYF. In DNA, the CDR3 is TGCAGTGCTGCGGAGCCGGGGACCCAGTACTTC.

The chain couples TRBV7-9 to TRBJ2-7, with TRBD1 matching over 8 bases. In germline, CDR1 is SEHNR, CDR2 FQNEAQ (reference sequence). With 7 bases clipped from V and 2 bases from J, the junction kept 10 bases outside the gene matches. The CDR3 length is 15 residues. CDR3 DNA: TGTGCCAGCACCGACAGGGGAGACAGACCCTACGAGCAGTACTTC. Translation: CASTDRGDRPYEQYF. Full variable domain (remainder filled in from reference TRBV7-9 and TRBJ2-7): DTGVSQNPRHKITKRGQNVTFRCDPISEHNRLYWYRQTLGQGPEFLTYFQNEAQLEKSRLLSDRFSAERPKGSFSTLEIQRTEQGDSAMYLCASTDRGDRPYEQYFGPGTRLTVT.

This chain joins TRBV7-8 and TRBJ1-5; 7 bases are shared with TRBD1. V lost 1 base to trimming and J lost 3 bases; unmatched junction nucleotides: 3. Looked up from germline, CDR1 is SGHVS and CDR2 is FQNEAQ. This CDR3 comprises 15 residues. The CDR3 bases are TGTGCCAGCAGCTTAGGACAGGGCTTCAATCAGCCCCAGCATTTT. Translation: CASSLGQGFNQPQHF.

This clone was counted between two and nine times. This chain joins TRBV6-5 and TRBJ1-4; maybe TRBD1 (5 bases). V was cut by 2 bases and J by 10 bases, with 17 bases left in between. CDR1 and CDR2 from the germline V gene are MNHEY and SVGAGI. The CDR3 consists of 15 residues. The CDR3 DNA sequence: TGTGCCAGCAGTTACACGACAGATACGACGGGAAAACTGTTTTTT. It is translated as CASSYTTDTTGKLFF.

The V and J genes are TRBV5-1 and TRBJ2-4; 12 bases align to TRBD2. Looked up from germline, CDR1 is SGHRS and CDR2 is YFSETQ. Trimming cost V 0 bases and J 1 base; bases outside gene matches: 5. The CDR3 is made up of 18 amino acids. The DNA of the CDR3 is TGCGCCAGCAGCTTGGGACTAGCGGGAGAGGTGGCCAAAAACATTCAGTACTTC. It encodes CASSLGLAGEVAKNIQYF.